This T cell receptor beta chain was sequenced for a study of post-analysis software for immune sequencing data. As for the study in general: Clinical courses comprised relapsing-remitting, secondary progressive and progressive-relapsing multiple sclerosis.

The study's findings and limits: When patients were compared with controls, roughly five TRBV segments were more frequent, TRBV5-6, TRBV5-1 and TRBV20-1 among them. The normalized Chao1 diversity of multiple sclerosis patients was significantly lower than that of controls. Under the F measure, samples that were prepared in one batch clustered strongly together.

The library was made from cDNA and included unique molecular identifiers. TCRdb used MiXCR to reprocess the PCR reads, holding one entry per CDR3 protein. The sample has hundreds of thousands of distinct CDR3 sequences, roughly 27% seen once. This clonotype was recorded a few times. What it recognizes is unknown. The CDR3 spans 14 residues. Germline assignment: CDR1 MRHNA and CDR2 SNTAGT. Trimming took 3 bases from V and 8 from J, leaving 14 bases between them. The source of this sequence is a girl aged 10 to 17 with multiple sclerosis. The sequencing sample was made of blood. V is TRBV6-4 and J is TRBJ2-1; a possible D gene is TRBD1 (5 bases). CDR3 bases: TGTGCCAGCAGTGATTTAAGGGGCAGCGATGAGCAGTTCTTC. Its protein product is CASSDLRGSDEQFF.